A single sample is the source of the 20 T cell receptor beta chains below, sequenced in a study of T cell responses to AZD1222 COVID-19 vaccine (dated by TCRdb to the early 2020s). Library method: the immunoSEQ multiplex PCR assay. TCRdb obtained this table from immuneACCESS and retained in-frame rearrangements with V and J assigned. These tables miss some clones; where compared with another copy, unresolved V genes account for less than half of the shortfall, and the remainder is unexplained. The sample table records about 120,000 clones; around 90% of these occur just once. Clones ranked in the top ten supply 7.5% to 9.5% of the sample. Taken with the paper, the label for time point translates to: baseline before first vaccination. The starting material was peripheral blood, obtained on day 0 of AZD1222 vaccination. Source of these receptors: an adult in good health.

The chain carries TRBV29-1 and TRBJ1-3; D remains unclear. The CDR3 consists of 14 residues. The V end lost 5 bases, the J end lost 0 bases, and 11 bases lay between the germline ends. Germline V lookup: CDR1 SQVTM, CDR2 ANQGSEA. Here the CDR3 DNA reads TGCAGCGTTCTGCATAAAAACTCTGGAAACACCATATATTTT. This codes for CSVLHKNSGNTIYF.

The V call is TRBV7-8, the J call TRBJ1-1; D uncertain. With 3 bases removed from V and 1 base from J, the gap between germline ends came to 9 bases. This CDR3 contains 14 residues. Germline CDR1 reads SGHVS; CDR2 reads FQNEAQ. The CDR3: CASSLGITNTEAFF. CDR3 in DNA: TGTGCCAGCAGCTTGGGGATAACGAACACTGAAGCTTTCTTT.

The DNA for the CDR3 is TGTGCCAGCAGCCAGAGCAGCGCCACCGGGGAGCTGTTTTTT. Translated, it gives CASSQSSATGELFF. This chain joins TRBV3-1 (or the pseudogene TRBV3-2) and TRBJ2-2; D is ambiguous. Germline-derived CDR1 and CDR2 are LGHDT and YNNKEL (reference sequence). Trimming removed 3 bases at V and 4 bases at J, with 9 bases between. The CDR3 contains 14 residues.

As concerns this clone: Other DNA sequences in the same sample also yield this CDR3. The gene calls are TRBV7-3 and TRBJ2-1; D is uncertain. Trimming left V 3 bases short and J 5 bases short, with 8 bases between. The CDR3 consists of 13 residues. CDR1 and CDR2 (germline): SGHTA, FQGTGA. CDR3 amino acids: CASSLASNNEQFF. The CDR3 bases are TGTGCCAGCAGCTTGGCCAGTAACAATGAGCAGTTCTTC.

The CDR3 sequence is CASSLQSSVNYGYTF. In nucleotides, the CDR3 is TGTGCCAGCAGTCTTCAAAGTTCCGTTAACTATGGCTACACCTTC. This chain connects TRBV6-5 to TRBJ1-2; D gene ambiguous. Germline CDR1 and CDR2: MNHEY and SVGAGI. V was pared by 5 bases and J by 1 base, with 14 bases between. This CDR3 comprises 15 residues.

The V gene is TRBV19, the J gene TRBJ2-7, with 8 bases fitting TRBD1. The CDR3 runs 16 residues. With 3 bases clipped from V and 0 bases from J, the junction kept 7 bases outside the gene matches. Germline-derived CDR1 and CDR2 are LNHDA and SQIVND (reference sequence). Here the CDR3 DNA reads TGTGCCAGTAGTATGGGAGGACAGGGTAGCTCCTACGAGCAGTACTTC. It is translated as CASSMGGQGSSYEQYF.

The V and J genes are TRBV9 and TRBJ2-7, with TRBD2 identical over 8 bases. The V and J ends lost 4 bases and 3 bases, in that order; junction bases with no gene match: 9. The germline CDR1 and CDR2 sequences are SGDLS and YYNGEE. The CDR3 spans 15 residues. In DNA, the CDR3 is TGTGCCAGCAGCCCACTAGCGGCGAGCCGCTACGAGCAGTACTTC. This encodes CASSPLAASRYEQYF.

The chain has TRBV5-1 and TRBJ2-2, with D perhaps assigned TRBD1 or TRBD2 (5 bases each). Trimming stripped 9 bases from V and 2 bases from J, with 26 bases between. The CDR3 totals 18 residues. The V gene's germline CDR1 is SGHRS and CDR2 YFSETQ. CDR3 DNA: TGCGCCACTCGGGGACCCGGTCAGCAGAACCTTAACACCGGGGAGCTGTTTTTT. It codes for CATRGPGQQNLNTGELFF.

V is TRBV6-5 and J is TRBJ1-1; D gene ambiguous. Per the germline V gene, CDR1 is MNHEY and CDR2 is SVGAGI. The CDR3 runs to 14 residues. Between the trimmed V and J ends, which lost 2 bases and 0 bases, there was a span of 7 bases. CDR3 in DNA: TGTGCCAGCAGTTACAGCTACATGAACACTGAAGCTTTCTTT. Translated, it gives CASSYSYMNTEAFF.

The CDR3, as DNA: TGTGCCAGCAGCCCACCGGGGACAGGGGCCTTTAGGACCGGGGAGCTGTTTTTT. Translation gives CASSPPGTGAFRTGELFF. This rearrangement joins TRBV14 to TRBJ2-2; TRBD1 agrees at 10 bases. The CDR3 runs to 18 residues. Germline V gives CDR1 SGHDN, CDR2 FVKESK. V was pared by 4 bases and J by 5 bases, with 13 bases of the junction left unmatched.

The chain links TRBV6-1 to TRBJ2-2; no clear D gene. CDR3 length: 15 amino acids. Germline V gene data show CDR1 as MNHNS and CDR2 as SASEGT. Trimming cost V 1 base and J 4 bases, with 10 bases left between them. The CDR3 nucleotides read TGTGCCAGCAGTGAAGGTGCCCGCCCCACCGGGGAGCTGTTTTTT. It encodes CASSEGARPTGELFF.

This chain joins TRBV28 and TRBJ2-3, with D tentatively TRBD1 or TRBD2 (6 bases each). The CDR3 is made up of 15 amino acids. Germline CDR1 reads MDHEN; CDR2 reads SYDVKM. Deletions cut 3 bases from V and 2 bases from J, with 12 bases between. CDR3 sequence: CASSLYREDTDTQYF. CDR3 DNA: TGTGCCAGCAGTTTGTACAGGGAGGACACAGATACGCAGTATTTT.

This clone was seen a single time. The chain employs TRBV30 and TRBJ2-5; D possibly corresponds to TRBD1 (7 bases). The V gene's germline CDR1 is GTSNPN and CDR2 SVGIG (reference sequence). Trimming took off 2 bases at V and 5 bases at J, with 18 bases between the two ends. The CDR3 has 15 residues. The CDR3 reads CAWSPGQEGGETQYF. The CDR3 DNA reads TGTGCCTGGAGTCCCGGACAGGAGGGCGGGGAGACCCAGTACTTC. Full variable domain (remainder filled in from reference TRBV30 and TRBJ2-5): SQTIHQWPATLVQPVGSPLSLECTVEGTSNPNLYWYRQAAGRGLQLLFYSVGIGQISSEVPQNLSASRPQDRQFILSSKKLLLSDSGFYLCAWSPGQEGGETQYFGPGTRLLVL.

CDR3 sequence (DNA): TGTGCCAGCAGCTTATGGAGGGGCCAGCCCCAGCATTTT. As protein: CASSLWRGQPQHF. The chain is built from TRBV7-2 and TRBJ1-5; TRBD1 is a possible D gene (5 bases). The V gene's germline CDR1 is SGHTA and CDR2 FQGNSA. V dropped 2 bases and J dropped 7 bases, with 9 bases sitting between them. This CDR3 has 13 amino acids. The whole variable domain, remainder taken from reference TRBV7-2 and TRBJ1-5, is GAGVSQSPSNKVTEKGKDVELRCDPISGHTALYWYRQSLGQGLEFLIYFQGNSAPDKSGLPSDRFSAERTGGSVSTLTIQRTQQEDSAVYLCASSLWRGQPQHFGDGTRLSIL.

This clone has just a few counts. CDR3: CASRQGLAGIYNEQFF. CDR3 coding DNA: TGTGCCAGCAGGCAGGGACTAGCGGGAATTTACAATGAGCAGTTCTTC. This chain joins TRBV2 and TRBJ2-1; 13 nucleotides align to TRBD2. The length of the CDR3 is 16 residues. Germline V CDR1 and CDR2: SNHLY, FYNNEI. The J segment lost 4 bases and the V segment lost 6 bases, leaving 6 bases of the junction unmatched.

The rearrangement uses TRBV5-1 and TRBJ2-5; 9 bases agree with TRBD1. The germline V gene encodes CDR1 SGHRS and CDR2 YFSETQ. J gave up 0 bases and V 7 bases, and 7 bases lay outside the gene matches. This CDR3 has 15 amino acids. The CDR3 region has the DNA TGCGCCAGCTCCCCGGGGACAGGGCACCAAGAGACCCAGTACTTC. Amino acids: CASSPGTGHQETQYF.

Comment on this clone: Compared with germline, one end of the junction differs, possibly owing to a read error. The chain is built from TRBV4-1 and TRBJ2-5; 14 bases line up with TRBD2. Germline lookup yields CDR1 MGHRA and CDR2 YSYEKL. The CDR3 is made up of 20 amino acids. The CDR3 DNA reads TGCGCCCGCAGCCGGGGATACAGAGGGACTAGCGGGGGACTCCAAGAGACCCAGTACTTC. This codes for CARSRGYRGTSGGLQETQYF.

The genes are TRBV10-1 and TRBJ2-7; unclear D gene. Trimming took 6 bases from V and 0 from J, leaving 12 bases between them. Per the germline V gene, CDR1 is WNHNN and CDR2 is SYGVQD (reference sequence). CDR3 size: 14 residues. CDR3 protein: CASSAWTGSYEQYF. DNA for the CDR3: TGCGCCAGCAGCGCCTGGACGGGCTCCTACGAGCAGTACTTC.

The chain uses TRBV29-1 and TRBJ2-2; D is possibly TRBD1 (6 bases). The V and J ends lost 7 bases and 1 base respectively, with 10 bases between them. The germline V gene encodes CDR1 SQVTM and CDR2 ANQGSEA. This CDR3 contains 13 residues. The CDR3 DNA is TGCAGCGCTCAGACAGGGAACACCGGGGAGCTGTTTTTT. Translated, it gives CSAQTGNTGELFF.

This chain links TRBV19 with TRBJ2-7, with 10 bases that match TRBD2. This CDR3 is built from 15 residues. The germline V gene has CDR1 LNHDA and CDR2 SQIVND (reference sequence). The V gene end was trimmed by 4 bases and the J gene end by 0 bases; junction bases not matched to a gene: 3. In DNA, the CDR3 is TGTGCCAGTAGTAGGACTAGCGGAGCCTCCTACGAGCAGTACTTC. Encoded protein: CASSRTSGASYEQYF.